A selection of T cell receptor beta chains follows, all from one sample in a study of CD8+CD57+ T cells in acquired aplastic anemia. Using its own MiXCR run on the reads, TCRdb lists one record per CDR3 protein. The sample lists 400,000 to 600,000 distinct CDR3 sequences, less than 35% occurring once. Input material: sorted CD4+, CD8+, or CD8+CD57+ T cells (not recorded which) from PBMCs. The receptors derive from a human donor with aplastic anemia. CDR3s leave out the opening cysteine and the closing phenylalanine or tryptophan. Clone size is shown for a subset of rows, as once, few, many or a class of expanded clone.

-	TRBV9	13	ASSVAWGNQETQY
many	TRBV29-1	12	SVVGTDPDTEAF
few	TRBV6-2/TRBV6-3	14	ASSYGVARRGETQY
-	TRBV29-1	12	SAGGQGKGSPLH
-	TRBV7-2	12	ASSSRGGTYEQY
many	TRBV29-1	10	SAWQQGTEAF
many	TRBV7-9	12	ASSQLGQTYGYT
many	TRBV5-1	11	ASSLEQGSGYT
few	TRBV20-1	13	SASSNSGSTDTQY
-	TRBV5-1	15	ASSFAGRRTTNYGYT
many	TRBV9	10	ASSVRGDEQF
few	TRBV27	15	ASKEQGAGNTNQPQH
many	TRBV20-1	8	SASSEGQY
-	TRBV9	14	ASSLSGQGSIAEAF
few	TRBV7-6	9	ASESQETQY
-	TRBV19	13	ASGITGPPPYEQY
many	TRBV29-1	12	SVTVGGLNTEAF